Sequencing of this TCR beta chain was carried out in a study of human T cells and chemical hapten exposure. As for time point: patch test 1, 2 weeks after DPC sensitization. Specified treatment: therapeutic diphenylcyclopropenone sensitization with weekly scalp DPC. Individual cDNA molecules received unique molecular identifiers in the library. TCRdb re-derived calls from the RACE reads in MiXCR, one entry per CDR3 protein. This sample has about 360,000 distinct CDR3 sequences, with approximately 6.9% found just once. This CDR3 spans 18 amino acids. The V end lost 0 bases, the J end lost 4 bases, and 19 bases lay between the germline ends. The V gene's germline CDR1 is LNHNV and CDR2 YYDKDF (reference sequence).

Sample: whole blood, taken in connection with sensitization to the hapten diphenylcyclopropenone (DPC). J is TRBJ1-5 and V is TRBV15; D gene unclear. The receptor's source is a woman in her late teens or twenties with alopecia areata. Some clones in this sample may be carry-over from other donors' samples. This chain's CDR3 is CATSRDLSYEVWNQPQHF. DNA for the CDR3: TGTGCCACCAGCAGAGATCTTTCGTATGAGGTCTGGAATCAGCCCCAGCATTTT.